A single sample gave rise to the 29 T cell receptor beta chains below, sequenced in a study of beta chain features in type 1 diabetes. No antigens are known for them. Findings of the study overall: Within each of all four CD4+ subsets, Type 1 diabetes patients had TCRB CDR3s that were moderately but significantly shorter.

Every bit of the isolated RNA underwent reverse transcription, so sequencing read expressed TCRB transcripts. Profiled with immunoSEQ multiplex PCR; TCRdb holds only in-frame clones, not every one. The data show some 660,000 clones, around an eighth seen once. The sample was naive CD4+ T cells from blood. The receptors come from a man between 18 and 29 years old with type 1 diabetes.

V is TRBV10-3 and J is TRBJ2-1; 10 nucleotides align to TRBD1. The V and J ends lost 5 bases and 8 bases, in that order; junction bases with no gene match: 3. This CDR3 has 13 residues. The germline gives CDR1 ENHRY, CDR2 SYGVKD. The CDR3 region has the DNA TGTGCCATCAGTAGGGACAGGGGCGATGAGCAGTTCTTC. Translated: CAISRDRGDEQFF.

This clone was counted only a few times. This chain uses TRBV5-6 with TRBJ1-5, with a weak D call TRBD1 (5 bases). V gave up 4 bases and J gave up 3 bases, with 14 bases separating them. CDR1 is SGHDT and CDR2 is YYEEEE in the germline V gene. The CDR3 runs 15 residues. CDR3 sequence: CASSRMGQNNQPQHF. The CDR3, as DNA: TGTGCCAGCAGCCGGATGGGGCAGAACAATCAGCCCCAGCATTTT.

This clone has a handful of counts. J is TRBJ2-1 and V is TRBV7-2; weak D call: TRBD2 (6 bases). Germline V gene sequence: CDR1 SGHTA, CDR2 FQGNSA. The V end lost 6 bases, the J end lost 0 bases, and 12 bases lay between the germline ends. The length of the CDR3 is 15 residues. The CDR3 nucleotides are TGTGCCAGCAGGACCGACGGGAGCTCCTACAATGAGCAGTTCTTC. It translates to CASRTDGSSYNEQFF.

Only a few counts were recorded for this clone. CDR3 nucleotides: TGTGCCAGCAGTGAAGGCCTCCTAATATTAGAAGCTTTCTTT. Residues: CASSEGLLILEAFF. This sequence joins TRBV6-1 and TRBJ1-1; D is undetermined. Germline V lookup: CDR1 MNHNS, CDR2 SASEGT. Trimming stripped 1 base from V and 8 bases from J, with 14 bases between. This CDR3 is built from 14 residues.

Only a few counts were recorded for this clone. The genes are TRBV5-1 and TRBJ2-5; 7 nucleotides line up with TRBD1. The CDR3 runs 14 residues. Germline-derived CDR1 and CDR2 are SGHRS and YFSETQ. With V trimmed by 5 bases and J by 0 bases, 4 bases remained unmatched. The CDR3 sequence: CASREGTDQETQYF. The CDR3 bases are TGCGCCAGCAGAGAAGGGACAGACCAAGAGACCCAGTACTTC.

This clone was found a few times. The chain employs TRBV6-6 and TRBJ1-6; 10 nucleotides match TRBD1. The V gene's germline CDR1 is MNHNY and CDR2 SVGAGI (reference sequence). The V gene end was trimmed by 5 bases and the J gene end by 7 bases; junction bases not matched to a gene: 2. The CDR3 spans 14 residues. CDR3 amino acids: CASSPGQGNSPLHF. CDR3 in DNA: TGTGCCAGCAGTCCGGGACAGGGGAATTCACCCCTCCACTTT.

This clone has more than one count but fewer than ten. The CDR3 here is CASSKVWKRGSSYEQYF. The CDR3 bases are TGTGCCAGCAGCAAAGTTTGGAAGAGAGGAAGCTCCTACGAGCAGTACTTC. The V gene is TRBV21-1, the J gene TRBJ2-7; no check of the table's D call, TRBD2, against the DNA was made. TRBV21-1 is a listed pseudogene. CDR3 size: 17 residues.

This clone has just a few counts. The chain employs TRBV5-1 and TRBJ2-1, with a possible D match to TRBD2 (6 bases). The CDR3 is made up of 16 amino acids. CDR1 SGHRS and CDR2 YFSETQ come from the germline V gene. Trimming left V 0 bases short and J 1 base short, with 11 bases between. This chain's CDR3 is CASSLGGAASYNEQFF. The CDR3 coding sequence is TGCGCCAGCAGCTTGGGCGGGGCGGCGTCCTACAATGAGCAGTTCTTC.

This clone came up a few times. This rearrangement joins TRBV28 to TRBJ2-1; D possibly uses TRBD1 or TRBD2 (6 bases each). This CDR3 is built from 16 residues. V lost 5 bases to trimming and J lost 7 bases, with 21 bases between them. CDR1 and CDR2 (germline): MDHEN, SYDVKM. The CDR3 region is CASSTLRGANLNEQFF. CDR3 in DNA: TGTGCCAGCAGTACCCTAAGGGGGGCTAATTTAAATGAGCAGTTCTTC.

The chain uses TRBV4-1 and TRBJ1-3; possibly TRBD1 for D (5 bases). CDR1 is MGHRA, CDR2 YSYEKL, per germline. V shed 4 bases and J shed 0 bases, with 22 bases lying between them. The CDR3 length is 19 residues. The CDR3 loop is CASSPIPGGAGSSGNTIYF. The CDR3 bases are TGCGCCAGCAGCCCAATTCCCGGCGGGGCCGGGAGCTCTGGAAACACCATATATTTT.

The V and J genes are TRBV5-4 and TRBJ2-3; 14 nucleotides line up with TRBD2. Germline CDR1 SGHNT, CDR2 YYREEE (reference sequence). The CDR3 spans 17 residues. Trimming cost V 7 bases and J 2 bases; bases outside gene matches: 9. The CDR3 region is CASAGLAGGLPTDTQYF. In DNA, the CDR3 is TGTGCCAGCGCCGGACTAGCGGGGGGTCTCCCCACAGATACGCAGTATTTT.

The chain joins TRBV11-1 to TRBJ2-3; 9 bases fit TRBD1. The V gene's germline CDR1 is SGHAT and CDR2 FQDESV (reference sequence). Trimming cost V 6 bases and J 4 bases; bases outside gene matches: 11. The CDR3 length is 16 residues. CDR3 sequence reads: CASSSLDRGEADTQYF. DNA of the CDR3: TGTGCCAGCAGTTCACTCGACAGGGGGGAGGCAGATACGCAGTATTTT.

The chain uses TRBV6-4 and TRBJ2-1; weak D call: TRBD1 (6 bases). CDR3 length: 15 residues. V was clipped by 0 bases and J by 3 bases, with 9 bases between them. Germline CDR1 is MRHNA and CDR2 is SNTAGT. The CDR3: CASSDSGGGYNEQFF. The DNA of the CDR3 is TGTGCCAGCAGTGACTCAGGGGGTGGCTACAATGAGCAGTTCTTC.

The rearrangement links TRBV29-1 to TRBJ2-2; D unresolved. CDR1 is SQVTM and CDR2 is ANQGSEA in the germline V gene. The CDR3 runs to 13 residues. Trimming pared 2 bases from V and 5 bases from J, leaving 9 bases between. CDR3 residues: CSVEKTWTGELFF. The CDR3 DNA reads as TGCAGCGTTGAAAAGACTTGGACCGGGGAGCTGTTTTTT.

The rearrangement joins TRBV2 to TRBJ1-1; 8 positions agree with TRBD1. CDR3 length: 14 amino acids. Germline CDR1 and CDR2: SNHLY and FYNNEI. J lost 0 bases, V lost 5 bases, and 2 bases had no gene match. CDR3 bases: TGTGCCAGCAGTCCGACAGGGGTGAACACTGAAGCTTTCTTT. It is translated as CASSPTGVNTEAFF.

Concerning this clone itself: This specimen includes other DNA sequences encoding the same CDR3. The chain has TRBV7-2 and TRBJ2-1; D uncertain. The V end lost 0 bases, the J end lost 4 bases, and 4 bases lay between the germline ends. From germline, CDR1 is SGHTA and CDR2 FQGNSA. The length of the CDR3 is 13 residues. CDR3 region: CASSLAVYNEQFF. Written as DNA, the CDR3 is TGTGCCAGCAGCTTAGCGGTTTACAATGAGCAGTTCTTC. The whole variable domain, filled in from reference TRBV7-2 and TRBJ2-1, reads GAGVSQSPSNKVTEKGKDVELRCDPISGHTALYWYRQSLGQGLEFLIYFQGNSAPDKSGLPSDRFSAERTGGSVSTLTIQRTQQEDSAVYLCASSLAVYNEQFFGPGTRLTVL.

J is TRBJ2-7 and V is TRBV28, with 7 positions matching TRBD1. Germline assignment: CDR1 MDHEN and CDR2 SYDVKM. V was clipped by 5 bases and J by 1 base; unmatched bases: 8. The CDR3 contains 15 residues. CDR3 sequence reads: CASSPPDRPSYEQYF. The CDR3, as DNA: TGTGCCAGCAGTCCCCCGGACAGGCCTTCCTACGAGCAGTACTTC.

This sequence joins TRBV2 and TRBJ1-2; 7 nucleotides match TRBD1. Germline-derived CDR1 and CDR2 are SNHLY and FYNNEI. The CDR3 is 12 residues long. Losses at the gene ends were 5 bases for V and 7 bases for J; bases not matched to a gene: 4. In DNA form, the CDR3 reads TGTGCCAGCAGTAACCGACAGGGTGGCTACACCTTC. This gives the protein CASSNRQGGYTF. Full variable domain (remainder filled in from reference TRBV2 and TRBJ1-2): EPEVTQTPSHQVTQMGQEVILRCVPISNHLYFYWYRQILGQKVEFLVSFYNNEISEKSEIFDDQFSVERPDGSNFTLKIRSTKLEDSAMYFCASSNRQGGYTFGSGTRLTVV.

This clone turned up a few times. This rearrangement joins TRBV29-1 to TRBJ2-7; weak D call: TRBD1 (5 bases). Germline assignment: CDR1 SQVTM and CDR2 ANQGSEA. The germline V and J ends were trimmed by 0 bases and 4 bases, with 10 bases remaining between them. The CDR3 is made up of 13 amino acids. As DNA, the CDR3 is TGCAGCGTTGAAGACAGGGTAAGGTACGAGCAGTACTTC. Its translation: CSVEDRVRYEQYF.

This chain links TRBV9 with TRBJ2-1, with 10 bases that match TRBD2. Germline CDR1 reads SGDLS; CDR2 reads YYNGEE. V shed 0 bases, J shed 11 bases, and the junction held 14 bases outside the gene matches. The CDR3 length is 17 residues. The CDR3 bases are TGTGCCAGCAGCGTAGGTGGCCCCCGGACTAGCGGTACTCAGCAGTTCTTC. It is translated as CASSVGGPRTSGTQQFF.

The chain is built from TRBV4-2 and TRBJ2-1; the D gene is possibly TRBD2 (6 bases). The V end lost 0 bases, the J end lost 9 bases, and 18 bases lay between the germline ends. The CDR3 runs to 16 residues. Germline V gene lookup returns CDR1 LGHNA and CDR2 YNFKEQ. CDR3 bases: TGTGCCAGCAGCCAAGAGTCCGGGACTCGAAATACTGAGCAGTTCTTC. It encodes CASSQESGTRNTEQFF.

J is TRBJ1-3 and V is TRBV7-2; possible D gene TRBD1, 5 bases. This CDR3 has 16 residues. V was trimmed by 4 bases and J by 1 base, leaving 14 bases between them. The V gene's germline CDR1 is SGHTA and CDR2 FQGNSA. The CDR3 is CASSSYGGISGNTIYF. In nucleotides, the CDR3 is TGTGCCAGCAGCTCTTATGGGGGGATTTCTGGAAACACCATATATTTT.

The chain recombines TRBV4-3 with TRBJ2-3, with 7 positions matching TRBD2. J lost 4 bases, V lost 0 bases, and 7 bases had no gene match. The germline gives CDR1 LGHNA, CDR2 YSLEER. The CDR3 consists of 16 residues. The CDR3 region is CASSQDWAGEADTQYF. The CDR3 DNA follows: TGCGCCAGCAGCCAAGATTGGGCGGGGGAGGCAGATACGCAGTATTTT.

This clone was picked up a small number of times. This chain joins TRBV19 and TRBJ2-1, with D tentatively TRBD1 (5 bases). The CDR3 consists of 16 residues. V was pared by 3 bases and J by 7 bases, with 19 bases between. Germline V gene data show CDR1 as LNHDA and CDR2 as SQIVND (reference sequence). CDR3: CASSIDDSRKPNEQFF. CDR3 DNA sequence: TGTGCCAGTAGTATCGACGACAGTAGGAAACCAAATGAGCAGTTCTTC.

The chain couples TRBV6-6 to TRBJ1-1; possibly TRBD1 for D (5 bases). CDR3 length: 12 amino acids. CDR1 is MNHNY and CDR2 is SVGAGI in the germline V gene (reference sequence). The V and J ends lost 11 bases and 0 bases respectively, with 10 bases between them. CDR3 loop: CAGGTVNTEAFF. The CDR3 coding sequence is TGTGCCGGCGGGACGGTGAACACTGAAGCTTTCTTT.

CDR3 region: CASSLGTDRSGYTF. CDR3 in DNA: TGTGCCAGCAGCCTCGGGACAGACCGTTCTGGCTACACCTTC. V gene TRBV7-9 combines with J gene TRBJ1-2; 7 bases match TRBD1. Germline V CDR1 and CDR2: SEHNR, FQNEAQ (reference sequence). After removal of 5 bases from V and 7 bases from J, the junction contained 10 bases not matched to a gene. There are 14 residues in the CDR3.

This clone was observed a few times. At one end, the junction sequence differs from germline, possibly due to a read error. The V call is TRBV9, the J call TRBJ1-3; D is undetermined. Per germline, CDR1 SGDLS and CDR2 YYNGEE. The CDR3 runs to 16 residues. In DNA form, the CDR3 reads TGTGCCAGCACCGTAAACGAGGCGATCTCTGGAAACACCATATATTTT. Translated, it gives CASTVNEAISGNTIYF.

This clone came up a few times. Other DNA sequences in this sample translate to the same CDR3. This chain joins TRBV10-3 and TRBJ2-7, with unresolved D. CDR1 is ENHRY, CDR2 SYGVKD, per germline. The CDR3 is 12 residues long. The germline V and J ends were trimmed by 0 bases and 3 bases, with 3 bases remaining between them. In DNA, the CDR3 is TGTGCCATCAGTGAGTCTCGCTACGAGCAGTACTTC. Protein product: CAISESRYEQYF.

This clone occurred a few times. The V and J genes are TRBV14 and TRBJ2-3; no reliable D call. This CDR3 contains 15 residues. V dropped 0 bases and J dropped 0 bases, with 7 bases sitting between them. Germline-derived CDR1 and CDR2 are SGHDN and FVKESK. The CDR3 is CASSQENYSTDTQYF. CDR3 bases: TGTGCCAGCAGCCAAGAGAACTACAGCACAGATACGCAGTATTTT.